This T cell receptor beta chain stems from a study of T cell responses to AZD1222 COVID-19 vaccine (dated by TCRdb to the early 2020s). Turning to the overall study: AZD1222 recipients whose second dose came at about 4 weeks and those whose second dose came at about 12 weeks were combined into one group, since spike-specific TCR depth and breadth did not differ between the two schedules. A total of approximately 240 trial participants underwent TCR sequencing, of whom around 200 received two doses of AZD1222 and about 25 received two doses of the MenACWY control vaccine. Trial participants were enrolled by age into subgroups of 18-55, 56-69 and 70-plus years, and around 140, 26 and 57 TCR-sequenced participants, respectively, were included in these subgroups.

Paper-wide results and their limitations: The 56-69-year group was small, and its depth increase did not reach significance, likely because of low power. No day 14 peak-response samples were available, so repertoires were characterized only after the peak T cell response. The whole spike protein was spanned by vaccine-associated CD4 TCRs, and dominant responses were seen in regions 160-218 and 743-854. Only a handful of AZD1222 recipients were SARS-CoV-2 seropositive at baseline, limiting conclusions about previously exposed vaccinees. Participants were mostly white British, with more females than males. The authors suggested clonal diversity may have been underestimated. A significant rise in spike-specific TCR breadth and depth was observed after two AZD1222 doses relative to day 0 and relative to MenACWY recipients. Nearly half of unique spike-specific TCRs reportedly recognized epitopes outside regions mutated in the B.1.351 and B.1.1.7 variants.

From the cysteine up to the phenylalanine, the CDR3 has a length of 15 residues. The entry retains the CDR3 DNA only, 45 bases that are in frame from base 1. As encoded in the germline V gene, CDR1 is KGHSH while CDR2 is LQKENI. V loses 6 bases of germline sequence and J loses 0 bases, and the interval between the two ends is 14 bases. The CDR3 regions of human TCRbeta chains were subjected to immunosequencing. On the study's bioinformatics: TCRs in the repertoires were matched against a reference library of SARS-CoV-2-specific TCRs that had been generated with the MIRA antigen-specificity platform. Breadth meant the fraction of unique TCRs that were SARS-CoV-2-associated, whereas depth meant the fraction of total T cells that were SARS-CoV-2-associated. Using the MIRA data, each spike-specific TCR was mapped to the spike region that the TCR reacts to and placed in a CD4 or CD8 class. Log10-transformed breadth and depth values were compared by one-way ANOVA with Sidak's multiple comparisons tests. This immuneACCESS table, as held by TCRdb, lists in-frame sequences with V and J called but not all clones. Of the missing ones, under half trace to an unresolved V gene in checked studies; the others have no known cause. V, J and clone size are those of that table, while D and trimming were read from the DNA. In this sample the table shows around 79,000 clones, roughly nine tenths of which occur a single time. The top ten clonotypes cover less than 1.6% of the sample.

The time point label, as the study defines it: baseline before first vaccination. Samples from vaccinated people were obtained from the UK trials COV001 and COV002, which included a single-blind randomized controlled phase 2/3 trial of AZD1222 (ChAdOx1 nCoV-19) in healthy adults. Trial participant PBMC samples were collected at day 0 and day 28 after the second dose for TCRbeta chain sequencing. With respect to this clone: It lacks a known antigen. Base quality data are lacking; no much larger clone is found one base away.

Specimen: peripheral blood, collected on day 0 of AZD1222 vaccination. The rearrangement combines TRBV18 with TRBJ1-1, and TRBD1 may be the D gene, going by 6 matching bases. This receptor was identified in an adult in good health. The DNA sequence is TGTGCCAGCTCTACCGGGCAGGGGCTGAACACTGAAGCTTTCTTT. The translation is CASSTGQGLNTEAFF.